This TCR beta chain was recorded in a study of blood T cell repertoires in COVID-19 (dated by TCRdb to the early 2020s). About the investigation overall: Collaborator samples came from the United States, Italy and Spain and covered acute and convalescent phases of COVID-19. The dataset comprised deeply sampled blood TCRbeta repertoires from subjects exposed to, actively infected with, or recovered from COVID-19. A de-identified subject ID, COVID-19 status, age in years and sex were almost always included in the sample metadata. A freely available public database, intended as a resource for researchers studying the immune response to SARS-CoV-2, is where the repertoires were released. The material from the prospective study consisted of cDNA or gDNA derived from T cells, B-cell-depleted T cells, or PBMCs. Where available, HLA class I and class II types were obtained from metadata supplied by the sample provider rather than from assay-based typing. Samples came from the ongoing ImmuneRACE study (first 160 participants) plus 1,254 subjects from 6 global collaborators. Findings and caveats that apply to the study as a whole: How much clinical and demographic metadata was included differed by source and by participant, and the metadata was provided uncurated.

Here V drops 1 base and J drops 8 bases, and the junction holds 8 bases not matched to any gene. The CDR3 holds 15 amino acids from the cysteine to the phenylalanine. Of the read, only the CDR3 DNA is kept; its 45 bases are in frame from base 1. CDR1 and CDR2 (SGHNT, YYREEE) derive from the germline V gene (reference sequence). TCRbeta CDR3 regions were amplified from genomic DNA by means of the immunoSEQ Assay, a bias-controlled multiplex PCR. The study's processing was this. The number of nucleated cells in each sample was estimated by amplification of reference gene primers within the assay. Sequence reads were collapsed and filtered to measure the absolute abundance of every unique TCRbeta CDR3 rearrangement. Productive Simpson clonality was computed per sample as the square root of Simpson's diversity index over productive rearrangements. The immuneACCESS repertoire file appears here via TCRdb, limited to in-frame rearrangements. These files lack a portion of the clones; in checked studies, under half of the deficit traces to unresolved V genes, and the cause of the others is not known. V, J and clone size were drawn from that table, and D and trimming were deduced from the DNA. This sample lists around 320,000 clones; around 92% were detected once. The ten largest make up 2.9% of the sample.

Concerning this clone: Its antigen target is currently unknown. Within one base of it there is no much larger clone, and no base qualities were kept.

Participants in the prospective study were aged about 18 to 95 years, lived in 20 to 30 United States geographic areas, and enrolled through a virtual design. Cohort assignment in the prospective study relied on participant-reported clinical history from a screening survey and a study questionnaire. Exposed participants had been in contact with someone with a PCR-confirmed or clinician-diagnosed COVID-19 case within 2 weeks of study entry. In the prospective study, mobile phlebotomists collected whole blood, serum and a nasopharyngeal or oropharyngeal swab from each participant. Over a roughly 2-month period, participants in the prospective study had the option of providing additional blood draws and questionnaires. Before DNA extraction, prospective study blood samples were shipped either frozen or at room temperature.

Sequenced input: PBMCs or T cells enriched from blood (not recorded which). The receptor's source is a woman aged 45-59 years who had been exposed to COVID-19. The rearrangement combines TRBV5-4 with TRBJ2-1; 8 nucleotides in the junction match TRBD2. The base sequence is TGTGCCAGCAGCTTGCCCGGGGGGGCCTTGGATGAGCAGTTCTTC. Translated, it gives CASSLPGGALDEQFF.